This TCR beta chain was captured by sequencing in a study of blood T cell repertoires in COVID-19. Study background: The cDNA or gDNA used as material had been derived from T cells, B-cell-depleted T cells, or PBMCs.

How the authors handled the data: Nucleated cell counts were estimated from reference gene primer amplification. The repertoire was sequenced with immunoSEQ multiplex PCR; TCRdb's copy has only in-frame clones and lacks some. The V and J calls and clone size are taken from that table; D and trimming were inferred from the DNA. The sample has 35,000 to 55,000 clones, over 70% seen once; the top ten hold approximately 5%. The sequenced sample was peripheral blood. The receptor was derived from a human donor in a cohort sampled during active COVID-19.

This CDR3 is CAWSSTDVGFYNSPLHF. Written as DNA, the CDR3 is TGTGCCTGGAGTTCGACAGATGTTGGGTTTTATAATTCACCCCTCCACTTT. This chain links TRBV30 with TRBJ1-6, with D possibly TRBD1 on 5 matching bases. This CDR3 has 17 amino acids. Between the trimmed V and J ends, which lost 2 bases and 4 bases, there was a span of 18 bases. Germline CDR1 GTSNPN, CDR2 SVGIG (reference sequence).